A single sample gave rise to the 11 T cell receptor beta chains below, sequenced in a study of T cell repertoires in cytomegalovirus infection. TCRdb reprocessed the reads with MiXCR, giving one entry per CDR3 protein. This table has roughly 860,000 distinct CDR3 sequences, about 31% appearing once. What these receptors recognize is not known. Sequencing was performed on cultured CD8+ T cells from PBMCs, taken from culture after CMV antigen stimulation. The receptor set was obtained from a human donor in good health (CMV status not recorded). Some clones in this sample may be carry-over from other donors' samples.

The J gene is TRBJ2-1, the V gene TRBV11-2; D possibly uses TRBD1 or TRBD2 (6 bases each). In germline, CDR1 is SGHAT, CDR2 FQNNGV. Trimming stripped 1 base from V and 5 bases from J, with 15 bases between. This CDR3 spans 16 amino acids. The CDR3 is CASSLGDWRGNNEQFF. The CDR3, as DNA: TGTGCCAGCAGCTTAGGCGACTGGAGGGGGAACAATGAGCAGTTCTTC.

In its sample, this clonotype was seen a few times. The rearrangement uses TRBV10-3 and TRBJ2-2, with TRBD1 matching over 12 bases. Trimming took 8 bases from V and 5 from J; bases not matched to a gene: 3. Per germline, CDR1 ENHRY and CDR2 SYGVKD. The CDR3 runs to 14 residues. The CDR3 DNA follows: TGTGCCATCGGGACAGGGGGCGGTACCGGGGAGCTGTTTTTT. Translation: CAIGTGGGTGELFF.

The table lists this clonotype with a few counts. J is TRBJ2-1 and V is TRBV6-5; the match to TRBD2 covers 12 bases. V dropped 5 bases and J dropped 9; count of bases not matched to a gene: 2. The CDR3 has 13 amino acids. Germline-derived CDR1 and CDR2 are MNHEY and SVGAGI. The CDR3 region has the DNA TGTGCCAGCAGTGAGGGACTAGCGGGTGAGCAGTTCTTC. Encoded protein: CASSEGLAGEQFF.

This clonotype was seen only a few times. V gene TRBV5-4 combines with J gene TRBJ2-4, with D unresolved. The CDR3 has 16 amino acids. The ends were cut back, 0 bases at V and 0 bases at J, with 10 bases in the middle. The germline V gene has CDR1 SGHNT and CDR2 YYREEE (reference sequence). The CDR3 DNA sequence: TGTGCCAGCAGCTTGGACGGGTCTCTAGCCAAAAACATTCAGTACTTC. Protein product: CASSLDGSLAKNIQYF. The whole variable domain, remainder taken from reference TRBV5-4 and TRBJ2-4, is ETGVTQSPTHLIKTRGQQVTLRCSSQSGHNTVSWYQQALGQGPQFIFQYYREEENGRGNFPPRFSGLQFPNYSSELNVNALELDDSALYLCASSLDGSLAKNIQYFGAGTRLSVL.

The chain couples TRBV6-9 to TRBJ2-2; 9 bases are shared with TRBD1. The V gene end was trimmed by 0 bases and the J gene end by 14 bases; junction bases not matched to a gene: 1. CDR1 MNHGY and CDR2 SVAAGI come from the germline V gene. The CDR3 is 12 amino acids. CDR3 sequence: CASSYSTGGLFF. The CDR3 bases are TGTGCCAGCAGTTATTCAACAGGGGGCCTGTTTTTT.

J is TRBJ1-3 and V is TRBV6-5; no reliable D call. This CDR3 has 13 amino acids. V was cut by 6 bases and J by 0 bases, with 6 bases left in between. From germline, CDR1 is MNHEY and CDR2 SVGAGI. CDR3 loop: CASSKYSGNTIYF. The DNA for the CDR3 is TGTGCCAGCAGCAAGTACTCTGGAAACACCATATATTTT.

The V call is TRBV7-9, the J call TRBJ1-1; D is undetermined. This CDR3 contains 15 residues. Deletions cut 4 bases from V and 1 base from J, with 13 bases between. CDR1 and CDR2 from the germline V gene are SEHNR and FQNEAQ (reference sequence). CDR3 sequence reads: CASSSAEAWNTEAFF. The CDR3 DNA follows: TGTGCCAGCAGCTCGGCCGAAGCTTGGAACACTGAAGCTTTCTTT.

V is TRBV27 and J is TRBJ1-2, with a possible D match to TRBD1 (5 bases). The V end was cut by 5 bases, the J end by 3 bases, with 16 bases between. From germline, CDR1 is MNHEY and CDR2 SMNVEV (reference sequence). This CDR3 comprises 15 residues. The CDR3 DNA is TGTGCCAGCAGTGGACACGTAGGAGAAGACTATGGCTACACCTTC. This encodes CASSGHVGEDYGYTF.

This chain joins TRBV7-3 and TRBJ2-7, with no clear D. V shed 5 bases and J shed 1 base, with 12 bases lying between them. This CDR3 is 14 amino acids long. Per germline, CDR1 SGHTA and CDR2 FQGTGA. The CDR3 DNA sequence: TGTGCCAGCAGCGTATCACAGCCTTCCTACGAGCAGTACGTC. Translation gives CASSVSQPSYEQYV.

This clonotype was observed a handful of times. This chain connects TRBV7-2 to TRBJ1-4; 10 positions agree with TRBD1. The CDR3 sequence is 17 residues long. The germline V gene has CDR1 SGHTA and CDR2 FQGNSA. The V and J ends lost 6 bases and 8 bases, in that order; junction bases with no gene match: 15. The CDR3 region has the DNA TGTGCCAGCAGTGATAATTTTCGGGACAGGGGAAGGGAAAAACTGTTTTTT. Translation: CASSDNFRDRGREKLFF.

This clonotype was seen more than once but under ten times. The genes are TRBV20-1 and TRBJ2-1; 8 nucleotides agree with TRBD2. The CDR3 loop spans 16 amino acids. Germline V gives CDR1 DFQATT, CDR2 SNEGSKA (reference sequence). J was trimmed by 3 bases and V by 5 bases; bases with no gene match: 12. CDR3 bases: TGCAGTGCTCGGATCGAGGCGGGGGGAATCTACAATGAGCAGTTCTTC. This gives the protein CSARIEAGGIYNEQFF.